One sample yielded the 2 T cell receptor beta chains listed below, sequenced in a study of blood T cells in healthy people across ages. Alongside a J-beta primer mix, a sample-barcoded 5' primer served in a second PCR lasting roughly 6 to 11 cycles. TCRdb itself ran the 5' RACE reads through MiXCR, one entry per CDR3 protein. Among roughly 860,000 distinct CDR3 sequences listed, 55% to 65% were seen once. Sequencing input: blood. These receptors were obtained from a man aged 25 to 40 in good health.

This clonotype was picked up a small number of times. This rearrangement joins TRBV12-3 or TRBV12-4 to TRBJ1-5; D might be TRBD1 (6 bases). The V gene lost 5 bases and the J gene lost 6 bases, with 20 bases spanning the gap. The CDR3 has 16 amino acids. The CDR3 bases are TGTGCCAGCAGTGTGGTGGGGGCAGGGGCAAGTCAGCCCCAGCATTTT. It translates to CASSVVGAGASQPQHF.

Concerning this clonotype itself: The junction does not match germline at one end; this may be a read error. The chain uses TRBV7-2 and TRBJ1-4; perhaps TRBD1 as D (6 bases). Germline CDR1 reads SGHTA; CDR2 reads FQGNSA. The CDR3 extends over 14 amino acids. CDR3 nucleotide sequence: TGTGTCAGCAGCTTTAGGGGGGCTGGTGAAAAACTGTTTTTT. Translated: CVSSFRGAGEKLFF.